This is a list of T cell receptor beta chains from one sample in a study of blood T cells in healthy people across ages. TCRdb called the 5' RACE reads again in MiXCR, with one record for every CDR3 protein. The table includes fewer than 2,000,000 distinct CDR3 sequences, roughly 43% detected once. Sequences were obtained from blood. Receptor source: a human donor in good health. Each CDR3 is given with its conserved first and last residue. A D gene is named only where the DNA matches it firmly. Clone sizes are given selectively: once, few, many, or a class where the clone is expanded.

V gene,clone size,D gene,J gene,CDR3 DNA,CDR3 protein
TRBV21-1,.,.,TRBJ2-5,TGTGCCAGCAGCAAAGAGAGCCTAGCGGGGCACCAAGAGACCCAGTACTTC,CASSKESLAGHQETQYF
TRBV7-6,few,TRBD2,TRBJ2-1,TGTGCCAGCAGCCCCACGGCGGGGGAGACCTACAATGAGCAGTTCTTC,CASSPTAGETYNEQFF
TRBV7-2,.,TRBD1,TRBJ1-2,TGTGCCAGCGGCTCCGGGACAGGGTCTCCCTATGGCTACACCTTC,CASGSGTGSPYGYTF
TRBV7-9,many,.,TRBJ1-3,TGTGCCAGCAGCTTAGAGGTCAGCTTCCTTGGAAACACCATATATTTT,CASSLEVSFLGNTIYF
TRBV12-3/TRBV12-4,few,TRBD1,TRBJ2-5,TGTGCCAGCACCAGGACAGGAGAGACCCAGTACTTC,CASTRTGETQYF
TRBV7-2,few,.,TRBJ1-5,TGTGCCAGCAGCTTAAACGAGGGACCCTGGGGCAATCAGCCCCAGCATTTT,CASSLNEGPWGNQPQHF
TRBV12-3/TRBV12-4,few,TRBD1,TRBJ2-7,TGTGCCAGCAGTCCAGGACAGGATATCCATATCAACGAGCAGTACTTC,CASSPGQDIHINEQYF
TRBV5-1,few,TRBD2,TRBJ2-5,TGCGCCAGCAGCTTGGCCGGGGGTAGCGGGGGGATCCAAGAGACCCAGTACTTC,CASSLAGGSGGIQETQYF
TRBV4-3,once,.,TRBJ2-1,TGCGCCAGCAGCCACAGGGACTCCCCCTACAATGAGCAGTTCTTC,CASSHRDSPYNEQFF
TRBV29-1,.,TRBD2,TRBJ2-1,TGCAGCGGGTGGGGCGGGGGGGCAGGTGAGCAGTTCTTC,CSGWGGGAGEQFF
TRBV29-1,few,.,TRBJ1-2,TGCAGCGGTACAGGGCCATTCTATGGCTACACCTTC,CSGTGPFYGYTF
TRBV7-8,few,.,TRBJ2-1,TGTGCCAGCAGCTTAGCGCCATCGAGGGGGTGGAATGAGCAGTTCTTC,CASSLAPSRGWNEQFF